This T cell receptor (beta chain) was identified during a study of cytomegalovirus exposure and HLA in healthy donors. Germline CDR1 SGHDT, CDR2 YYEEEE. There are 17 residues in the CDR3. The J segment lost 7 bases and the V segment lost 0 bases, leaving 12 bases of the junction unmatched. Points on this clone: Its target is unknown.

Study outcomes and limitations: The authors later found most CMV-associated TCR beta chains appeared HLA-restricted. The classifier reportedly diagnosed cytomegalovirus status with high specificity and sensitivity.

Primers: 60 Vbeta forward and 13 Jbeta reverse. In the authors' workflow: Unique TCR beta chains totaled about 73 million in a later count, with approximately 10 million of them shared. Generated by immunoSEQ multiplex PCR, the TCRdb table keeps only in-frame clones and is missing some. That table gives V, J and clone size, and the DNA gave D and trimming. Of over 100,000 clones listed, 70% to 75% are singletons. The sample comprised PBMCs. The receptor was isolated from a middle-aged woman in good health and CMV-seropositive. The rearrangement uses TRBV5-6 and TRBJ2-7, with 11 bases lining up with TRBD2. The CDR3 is CASSLALLAGGREEQYF. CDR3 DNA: TGTGCCAGCAGCTTGGCCCTTCTAGCGGGAGGCCGTGAGGAGCAGTACTTC.